This is a list of T cell receptor beta chains from one sample in a study of identical twins. TCRdb passed the 5' RACE reads through MiXCR, listing each CDR3 protein once. The table shows approximately 210,000 distinct CDR3 sequences, with more than 15% occurring only once. These data are also associated with another study on T cells expressing NK-cell markers.

The sample consisted of CD8+ T cells sorted from blood. The origin of the receptors is a woman between 18 and 30 years old in good health. CDR3s include the opening cysteine and the closing phenylalanine or tryptophan. A D gene is named only where the DNA matches it firmly. Expanded clones are given a class, and other clones once, few, many or no size at all.

V gene	J gene	clone size	D gene	CDR3 protein	CDR3 DNA
TRBV29-1	TRBJ1-2	-	-	CSVDRGTWGYTF	TGCAGCGTTGATAGGGGGACTTGGGGCTACACCTTC
TRBV9	TRBJ2-1	-	TRBD2	CASSARTSGGPNEQFF	TGTGCCAGCAGCGCGCGGACTAGCGGGGGGCCAAATGAGCAGTTCTTC
TRBV27	TRBJ2-7	few	-	CASSIGAGRGEQYF	TGTGCCAGCAGTATAGGTGCGGGGCGGGGCGAGCAGTACTTC
TRBV12-3/TRBV12-4	TRBJ2-3	many	TRBD2	CASSTLAANTDTQYF	TGTGCCAGCAGTACCCTAGCGGCTAACACAGATACGCAGTATTTT
TRBV21-1	TRBJ2-1	-	-	CAPRGSVNEQFF	TGTGCCCCCCGCGGGAGCGTCAATGAGCAGTTCTTC
TRBV24-1	TRBJ2-2	few	TRBD2	CATSPGLAGGTGELFF	TGTGCCACCAGCCCCGGACTAGCGGGAGGCACCGGGGAGCTGTTTTTT
TRBV20-1	TRBJ2-3	many	-	CSARQDAQYF	TGCAGTGCCCGACAGGACGCGCAGTATTTT
TRBV9	TRBJ1-1	-	-	CASSVKWSGTEAFF	TGTGCCAGCAGCGTGAAGTGGTCCGGCACTGAAGCTTTCTTT
TRBV19	TRBJ1-1	-	TRBD1	CASSFGQVEAFF	TGTGCCAGTAGTTTCGGACAGGTTGAAGCTTTCTTT
TRBV29-1	TRBJ2-7	-	TRBD1	CSAQTGFSYEQYF	TGCAGCGCCCAGACAGGGTTCTCCTACGAGCAGTACTTC
TRBV28	TRBJ2-1	few	TRBD2	CASTSGVSHEQFF	TGTGCCAGTACTAGCGGGGTTAGCCATGAGCAGTTCTTC
TRBV10-3	TRBJ2-3	-	-	CAISGWRSTDTQYF	TGTGCCATCAGTGGGTGGCGGAGCACAGATACGCAGTATTTT
TRBV7-9	TRBJ2-5	-	-	CASSLVLFQETQYF	TGTGCCAGCAGCTTAGTCCTGTTCCAAGAGACCCAGTACTTC
TRBV15	TRBJ2-1	few	-	CATSMAGPRGNEQFF	TGTGCCACCAGCATGGCGGGGCCACGAGGCAATGAGCAGTTCTTC
TRBV6-5	TRBJ2-7	few	-	CARTAESYEQYF	TGTGCCAGAACTGCGGAGAGCTACGAGCAGTACTTC
TRBV29-1	TRBJ2-5	-	TRBD2	CSAHAGLRGAVAETQYF	TGCAGCGCCCATGCCGGGTTGCGGGGGGCTGTGGCAGAGACCCAGTACTTC
TRBV20-1	TRBJ1-5	few	-	CSARDLAKSNQPQHF	TGCAGTGCTAGAGATCTGGCCAAAAGCAATCAGCCCCAGCATTTT
TRBV19	TRBJ1-2	-	-	CASTRGTSGGNGYTF	TGTGCCAGTACCCGGGGGACCTCAGGAGGGAATGGCTACACCTTC